This is a list of T cell receptor beta chains from one sample in a study of blood T cell repertoires in COVID-19. The method was immunoSEQ multiplex PCR; TCRdb's version includes in-frame clones alone and lacks a portion of them. The sample lists 500,000 to 600,000 clones; roughly 91% were seen once. Sequencing was performed on peripheral blood. Receptors were obtained from a woman aged 50 to 65 with COVID-19, enrolled during active disease. Each CDR3 is given with its conserved first and last residue. D genes are given only for firm matches. Where a row states a size, it is once, few, many or the class of an expanded clone; other rows omit it.

>TRBV7-9|TRBJ2-7|NA|TRBD1
CASSPQGVEQYF
TGTGCCAGCAGCCCACAGGGGGTCGAGCAGTACTTC
>TRBV9|TRBJ2-3|NA|NA
CASSVVPGVDTQYF
TGTGCCAGCAGCGTAGTCCCGGGGGTAGATACGCAGTATTTT
>TRBV14|TRBJ2-1|NA|NA
CASSQHQDSEQFF
TGTGCCAGCAGCCAGCATCAAGACAGCGAGCAGTTCTTC
>TRBV6-5|TRBJ1-1|NA|NA
CASSYFRGNEAFF
TGTGCCAGCAGTTACTTCCGGGGAAATGAAGCTTTCTTT
>TRBV6-1|TRBJ2-2|many|TRBD2
CASRDRVTAGGPTGELFF
TGTGCCAGCCGTGACAGGGTAACGGCGGGGGGGCCGACCGGGGAGCTGTTTTTT
>TRBV6-1|TRBJ1-6|NA|NA
CASSENREGSSPLHF
TGTGCCAGCAGTGAAAACAGGGAGGGTAGTTCACCCCTCCACTTT
>TRBV18|TRBJ1-1|NA|NA
CASSPPRGTNTEAFF
TGTGCCAGCTCACCACCGAGGGGGACGAACACTGAAGCTTTCTTT
>TRBV18|TRBJ2-3|NA|NA
CASSRTYGGTDTQYF
TGTGCCAGCTCACGCACCTACGGGGGCACAGATACGCAGTATTTT
>TRBV6-5|TRBJ1-1|NA|TRBD1
CASSLQGARTEAFF
TGTGCCAGCAGTCTACAGGGGGCGCGGACTGAAGCTTTCTTT
>TRBV4-1|TRBJ2-7|NA|NA
CASSQFPQGKSYEQYF
TGCGCCAGCAGCCAATTTCCACAGGGAAAGTCCTACGAGCAGTACTTC
>TRBV6-1|TRBJ2-3|NA|NA
CASGQRTDTQYF
TGTGCCAGCGGACAGCGGACTGATACGCAGTATTTT
>TRBV27|TRBJ2-3|NA|TRBD2
CASSLVGDYDDTQYF
TGTGCCAGCAGTTTAGTCGGGGACTACGACGATACGCAGTATTTT
>TRBV19|TRBJ2-7|NA|TRBD1
CASSTPGTGREQYF
TGTGCCAGTAGTACTCCCGGGACAGGTCGGGAGCAGTACTTC
>TRBV10-3|TRBJ2-1|NA|TRBD2
CAISVGLATYNEQFF
TGTGCCATCAGTGTGGGACTAGCAACCTACAATGAGCAGTTCTTC
>TRBV2|TRBJ2-3|once|TRBD1
CASSADRGTDTQYF
TGTGCCAGCAGCGCGGACAGGGGCACAGATACGCAGTATTTT
>TRBV6-5|TRBJ1-1|NA|NA
CASRLRDRLNTEAFF
TGTGCCAGCAGGCTACGAGACAGGCTGAACACTGAAGCTTTCTTT
>TRBV9|TRBJ2-3|NA|NA
CASGDSDTDTQYF
TGTGCCAGCGGAGACTCTGACACAGATACGCAGTATTTT
>TRBV24-1|TRBJ2-7|NA|NA
CATSVERIEQYF
TGTGCCACCAGTGTCGAGAGGATCGAGCAGTACTTC
>TRBV18|TRBJ2-5|NA|NA
CASSRYGGRSETQYF
TGTGCCAGCTCCCGATACGGGGGGCGCTCAGAGACCCAGTACTTC
>TRBV6-5|TRBJ1-6|NA|TRBD1
CASSYWAGTGNSPLHF
TGTGCCAGCAGTTACTGGGCCGGGACAGGGAATTCACCCCTCCACTTT
>TRBV18|TRBJ2-2|NA|TRBD1
CASSPKQGTTGELFF
TGTGCCAGCTCACCCAAACAGGGGACCACCGGGGAGCTGTTTTTT
>TRBV6-1|TRBJ1-4|NA|NA
CASSEAWVISATNEKLFF
TGTGCCAGCAGTGAAGCATGGGTTATAAGCGCAACTAATGAAAAACTGTTTTTT
>TRBV6-6|TRBJ1-1|NA|TRBD1
CASSPRDRNTEAFF
TGTGCCAGCAGCCCCCGGGACAGGAACACTGAAGCTTTCTTT
>TRBV29-1|TRBJ1-1|NA|NA
CSVFKQGRTEAFF
TGCAGCGTCTTCAAACAGGGACGAACTGAAGCTTTCTTT
>TRBV7-9|TRBJ1-2|NA|NA
CASSLDFIYGYTF
TGTGCCAGCAGCTTAGATTTTATCTATGGCTACACCTTC
>TRBV7-6|TRBJ1-3|NA|TRBD1
CASSLWTGDGNTIYF
TGTGCCAGCAGCTTATGGACAGGGGATGGAAACACCATATATTTT
>TRBV27|TRBJ1-2|NA|TRBD1
CASSLGGTGPGYTF
TGTGCCAGCAGTTTGGGTGGGACAGGTCCTGGCTACACCTTC
>TRBV5-1|TRBJ2-6|NA|TRBD1
CASSFQGGVGANVLTF
TGCGCCAGCAGCTTCCAAGGGGGCGTTGGGGCCAACGTCCTGACTTTC
>TRBV11-3|TRBJ2-1|NA|NA
CASSWGGPSSYNEQFF
TGTGCCAGCAGCTGGGGGGGGCCGAGTTCCTACAATGAGCAGTTCTTC
>TRBV5-1|TRBJ2-5|once|TRBD1
CASSLAGRGRGRETQYF
TGCGCCAGCAGCTTGGCCGGCAGGGGGCGTGGGCGGGAGACCCAGTACTTC
>TRBV2|TRBJ2-1|NA|NA
CASSEEGYNEQFF
TGTGCCAGCAGTGAAGAGGGGTATAATGAGCAGTTCTTC